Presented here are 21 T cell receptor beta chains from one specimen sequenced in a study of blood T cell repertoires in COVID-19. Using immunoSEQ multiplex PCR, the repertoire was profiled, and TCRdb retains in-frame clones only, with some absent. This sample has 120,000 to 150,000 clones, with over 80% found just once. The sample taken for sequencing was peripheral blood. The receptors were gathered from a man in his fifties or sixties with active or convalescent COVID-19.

The CDR3: CAWTPRGRETQYF. The CDR3, as DNA: TGTGCCTGGACTCCGCGGGGCCGAGAGACCCAGTACTTC. The chain links TRBV30 to TRBJ2-5; D might be TRBD2 (6 bases). V was pared by 4 bases and J by 4 bases, with 13 bases between. Germline CDR1 is GTSNPN and CDR2 is SVGIG (reference sequence). The CDR3 length is 13 residues.

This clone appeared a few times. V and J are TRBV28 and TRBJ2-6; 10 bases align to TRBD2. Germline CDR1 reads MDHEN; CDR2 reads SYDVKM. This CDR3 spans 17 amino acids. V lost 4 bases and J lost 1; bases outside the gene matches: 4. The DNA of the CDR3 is TGTGCCAGCAGTTACGCTAGCGGGAGTTCTGGGGCCAACGTCCTGACTTTC. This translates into CASSYASGSSGANVLTF.

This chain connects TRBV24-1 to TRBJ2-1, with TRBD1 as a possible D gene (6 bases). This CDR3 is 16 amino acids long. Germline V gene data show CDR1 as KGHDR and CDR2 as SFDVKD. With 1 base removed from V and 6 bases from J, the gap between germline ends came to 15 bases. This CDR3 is CATSDFGGDRTNEQFF. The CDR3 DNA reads TGTGCCACCAGTGATTTTGGGGGCGACAGGACCAATGAGCAGTTCTTC.

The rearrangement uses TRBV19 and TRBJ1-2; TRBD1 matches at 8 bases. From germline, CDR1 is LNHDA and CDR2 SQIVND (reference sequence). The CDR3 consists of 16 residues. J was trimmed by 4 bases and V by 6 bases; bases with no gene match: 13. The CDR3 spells CASRPEGQGRSYGYTF. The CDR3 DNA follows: TGTGCCAGTAGACCCGAAGGACAGGGCCGAAGCTATGGCTACACCTTC.

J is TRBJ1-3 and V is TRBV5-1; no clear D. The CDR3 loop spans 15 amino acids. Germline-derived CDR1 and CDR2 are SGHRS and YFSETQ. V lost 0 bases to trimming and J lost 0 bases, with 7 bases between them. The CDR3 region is CASSLGSGSGNTIYF. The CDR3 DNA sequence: TGCGCCAGCAGCTTGGGGTCGGGCTCTGGAAACACCATATATTTT.

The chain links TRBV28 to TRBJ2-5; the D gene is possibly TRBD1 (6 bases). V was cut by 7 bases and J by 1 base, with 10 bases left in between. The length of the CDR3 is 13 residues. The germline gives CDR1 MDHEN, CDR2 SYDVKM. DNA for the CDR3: TGTGCCAGCAACCTGGACAGCCAAGAGACCCAGTACTTC. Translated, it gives CASNLDSQETQYF.

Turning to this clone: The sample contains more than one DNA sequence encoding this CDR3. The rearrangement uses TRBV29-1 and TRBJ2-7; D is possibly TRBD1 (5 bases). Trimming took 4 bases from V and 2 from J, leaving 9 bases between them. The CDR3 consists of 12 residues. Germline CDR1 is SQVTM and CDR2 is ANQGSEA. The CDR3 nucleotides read TGCAGCGTTGGGCCAGGGACCTACGAGCAGTACTTC. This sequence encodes CSVGPGTYEQYF.

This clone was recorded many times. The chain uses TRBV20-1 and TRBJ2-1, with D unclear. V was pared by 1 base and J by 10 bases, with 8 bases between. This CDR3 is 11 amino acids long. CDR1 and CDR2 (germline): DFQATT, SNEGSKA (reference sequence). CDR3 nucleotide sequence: TGCAGTGCTAGAGGTCTAGACGAGCAGTTCTTC. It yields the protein CSARGLDEQFF.

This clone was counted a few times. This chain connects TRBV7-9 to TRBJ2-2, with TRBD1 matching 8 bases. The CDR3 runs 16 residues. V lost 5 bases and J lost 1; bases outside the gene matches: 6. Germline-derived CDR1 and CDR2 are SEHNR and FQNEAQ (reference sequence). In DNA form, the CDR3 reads TGTGCCAGCAGCATAATGACAGGGGTGAACACCGGGGAGCTGTTTTTT. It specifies CASSIMTGVNTGELFF.

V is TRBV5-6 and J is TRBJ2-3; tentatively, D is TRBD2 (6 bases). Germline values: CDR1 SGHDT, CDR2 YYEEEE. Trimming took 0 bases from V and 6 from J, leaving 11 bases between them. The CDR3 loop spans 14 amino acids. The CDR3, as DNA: TGTGCCAGCAGCTTGGGGACTACGGAGGATACGCAGTATTTT. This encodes CASSLGTTEDTQYF.

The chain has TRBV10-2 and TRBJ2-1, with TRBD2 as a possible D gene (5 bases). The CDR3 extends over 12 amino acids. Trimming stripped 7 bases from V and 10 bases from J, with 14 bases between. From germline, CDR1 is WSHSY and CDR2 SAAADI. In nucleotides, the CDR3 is TGCGCCAGCACCCCCGGACTCGGGGAGCAGTTCTTC. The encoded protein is CASTPGLGEQFF.

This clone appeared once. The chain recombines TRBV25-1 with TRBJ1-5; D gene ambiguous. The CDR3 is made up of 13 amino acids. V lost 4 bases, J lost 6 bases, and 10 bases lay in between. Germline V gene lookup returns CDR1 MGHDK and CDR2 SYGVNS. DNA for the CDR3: TGTGCCAGCAGTGGGCAGGCGGGTCAGCCCCAGCATTTT. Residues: CASSGQAGQPQHF.

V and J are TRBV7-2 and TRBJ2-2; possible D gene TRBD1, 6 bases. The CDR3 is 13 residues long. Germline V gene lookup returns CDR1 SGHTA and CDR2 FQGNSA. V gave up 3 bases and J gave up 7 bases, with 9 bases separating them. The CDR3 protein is CASSFYRDGELFF. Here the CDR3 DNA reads TGTGCCAGCAGCTTCTACAGGGACGGGGAGCTGTTTTTT.

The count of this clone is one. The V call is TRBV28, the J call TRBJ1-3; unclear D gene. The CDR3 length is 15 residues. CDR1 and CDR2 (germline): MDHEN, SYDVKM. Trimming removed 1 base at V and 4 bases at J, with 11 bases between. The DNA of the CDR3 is TGTGCCAGCAGTTTATCTTCACGGAGGGGAAACACCATATATTTT. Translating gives CASSLSSRRGNTIYF.

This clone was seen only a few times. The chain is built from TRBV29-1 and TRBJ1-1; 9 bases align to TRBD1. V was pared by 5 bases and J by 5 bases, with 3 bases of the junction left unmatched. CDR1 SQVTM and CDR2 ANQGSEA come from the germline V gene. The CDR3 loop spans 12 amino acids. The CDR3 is CSVSQGATEAFF. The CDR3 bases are TGCAGCGTTTCACAGGGGGCTACTGAAGCTTTCTTT. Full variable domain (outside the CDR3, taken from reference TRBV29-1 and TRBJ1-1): SAVISQKPSRDICQRGTSLTIQCQVDSQVTMMFWYRQQPGQSLTLIATANQGSEATYESGFVIDKFPISRPNLTFSTLTVSNMSPEDSSIYLCSVSQGATEAFFGQGTRLTVV.

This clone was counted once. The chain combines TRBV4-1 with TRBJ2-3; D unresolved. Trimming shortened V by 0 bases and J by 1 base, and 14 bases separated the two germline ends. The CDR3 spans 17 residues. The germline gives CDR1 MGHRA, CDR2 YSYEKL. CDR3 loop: CASSQDRTASGTDTQYF. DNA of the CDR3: TGCGCCAGCAGCCAAGATCGTACGGCCAGCGGCACAGATACGCAGTATTTT.

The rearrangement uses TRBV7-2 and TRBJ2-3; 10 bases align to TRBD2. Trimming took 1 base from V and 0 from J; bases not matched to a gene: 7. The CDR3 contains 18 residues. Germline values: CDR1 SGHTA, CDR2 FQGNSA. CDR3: CASSLEGLAGDSTDTQYF. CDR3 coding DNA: TGTGCCAGCAGCTTAGAGGGTCTAGCGGGAGACAGCACAGATACGCAGTATTTT.

The CDR3 sequence: CASSKDRRTGELFF. In nucleotides, the CDR3 is TGTGCCAGCAGCAAGGACAGGCGCACCGGGGAGCTGTTTTTT. This chain connects TRBV2 to TRBJ2-2, with 7 bases fitting TRBD1. Germline V gene sequence: CDR1 SNHLY, CDR2 FYNNEI. This CDR3 is 14 amino acids long. Germline trimming cut 6 bases from V and 4 bases from J; bases unmatched to any gene: 5.

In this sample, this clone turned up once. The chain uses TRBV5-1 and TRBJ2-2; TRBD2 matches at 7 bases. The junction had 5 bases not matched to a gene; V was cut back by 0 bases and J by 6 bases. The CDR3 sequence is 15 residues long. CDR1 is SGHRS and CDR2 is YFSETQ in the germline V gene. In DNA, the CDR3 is TGCGCCAGCAGCTTGGTCGATCGGGAGGCCGGGGAGCTGTTTTTT. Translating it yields CASSLVDREAGELFF. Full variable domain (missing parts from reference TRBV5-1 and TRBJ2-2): KAGVTQTPRYLIKTRGQQVTLSCSPISGHRSVSWYQQTPGQGLQFLFEYFSETQRNKGNFPGRFSGRQFSNSRSEMNVSTLELGDSALYLCASSLVDREAGELFFGEGSRLTVL.

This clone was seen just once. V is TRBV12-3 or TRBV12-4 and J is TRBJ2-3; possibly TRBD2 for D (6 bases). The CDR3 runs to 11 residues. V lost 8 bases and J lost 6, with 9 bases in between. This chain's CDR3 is CASGAGDTQYF. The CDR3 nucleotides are TGTGCCAGCGGGGCGGGGGATACGCAGTATTTT.

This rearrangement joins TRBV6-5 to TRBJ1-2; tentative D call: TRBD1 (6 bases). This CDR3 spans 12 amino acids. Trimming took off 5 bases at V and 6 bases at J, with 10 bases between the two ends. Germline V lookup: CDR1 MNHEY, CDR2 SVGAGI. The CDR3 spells CASSKQGHGYTF. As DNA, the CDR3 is TGTGCCAGCAGTAAACAGGGCCATGGCTACACCTTC.